The clone carrying this T cell receptor (beta chain) was observed a handful of times. Its antigen is as yet unknown. This sample was included in a study of response to subunit inactivated influenza vaccine. Overall study results and limits: It was the authors' suggestion that each seasonal influenza vaccination recruits few new T cells.

TCRdb reanalysed the RT-PCR reads using MiXCR and keeps one entry per CDR3 protein. The data show a few hundred thousand distinct CDR3 sequences, 21% seen once. The TCR was taken from a man aged 50-75 years who received an inactivated influenza vaccine. Sequences were derived from PBMCs from blood, sampled about 20 months after vaccination.

The CDR3 loop is CASSLARFPSGNTIYF. For the CDR3, the DNA is TGTGCCAGCAGCTTAGCCCGCTTCCCCTCTGGAAACACCATATATTTT. This chain links TRBV7-8 with TRBJ1-3; D gene unclear. CDR3 length: 16 residues. Germline lookup yields CDR1 SGHVS and CDR2 FQNEAQ. V was cut by 0 bases and J by 0 bases, with 9 bases left in between.